This T cell receptor (beta chain) was sequenced in a study of shared clonotypes between healthy human individuals. Here immunoSEQ multiplex PCR was the method, and the copy in TCRdb shows in-frame clones only, minus some. This sample carries more than 900,000 clones, 75% to 85% of them seen once, and the ten largest clones take 0.6% to 0.75%. The CDR3 is made up of 13 amino acids. The germline gives CDR1 SGHTA, CDR2 FQGNSA. Trimming took 7 bases from V and 6 from J, leaving 13 bases between them. Sequencing used memory CD4+ T cells from PBMCs. Noted subset: CD45RA-negative fraction. This clonotype was obtained from a man aged 18 to 35 in good health. Some clones in this sample may be carry-over from other donors' samples. This chain uses TRBV7-2 with TRBJ1-5; D remains unclear. Written as DNA, the CDR3 is TGTGCCAGCACCGGGTCCCCGGGTCAGCCCCAGCATTTT. Encoded protein: CASTGSPGQPQHF.